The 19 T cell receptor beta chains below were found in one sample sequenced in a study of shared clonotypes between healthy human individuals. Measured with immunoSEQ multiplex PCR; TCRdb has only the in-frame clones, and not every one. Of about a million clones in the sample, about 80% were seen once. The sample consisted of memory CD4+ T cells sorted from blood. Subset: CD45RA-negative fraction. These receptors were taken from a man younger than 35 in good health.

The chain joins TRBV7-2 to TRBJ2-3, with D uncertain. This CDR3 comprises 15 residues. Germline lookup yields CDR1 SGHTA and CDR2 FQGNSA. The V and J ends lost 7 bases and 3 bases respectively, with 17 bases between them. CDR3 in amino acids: CASTLNTGRTDTQYF. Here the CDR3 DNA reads TGTGCCAGCACCCTAAATACGGGCCGGACAGATACGCAGTATTTT.

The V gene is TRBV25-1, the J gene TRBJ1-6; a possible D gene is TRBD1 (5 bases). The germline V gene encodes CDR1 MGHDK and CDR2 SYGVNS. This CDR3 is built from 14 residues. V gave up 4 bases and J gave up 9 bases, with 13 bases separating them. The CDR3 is CASSGGGFFSPLHF. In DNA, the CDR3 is TGTGCCAGCAGTGGGGGGGGTTTCTTTTCACCCCTCCACTTT.

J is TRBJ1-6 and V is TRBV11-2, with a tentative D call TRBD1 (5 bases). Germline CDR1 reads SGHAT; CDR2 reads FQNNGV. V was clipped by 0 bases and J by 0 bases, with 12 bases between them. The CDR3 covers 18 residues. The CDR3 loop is CASSLDYGASSYNSPLHF. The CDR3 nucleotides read TGTGCCAGCAGCTTAGATTACGGGGCTAGCTCCTATAATTCACCCCTCCACTTT.

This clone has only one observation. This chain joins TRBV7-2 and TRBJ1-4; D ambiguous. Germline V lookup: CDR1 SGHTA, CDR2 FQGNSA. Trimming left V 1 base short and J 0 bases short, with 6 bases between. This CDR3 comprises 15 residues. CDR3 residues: CASSLGGPTNEKLFF. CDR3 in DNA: TGTGCCAGCAGCTTAGGCGGGCCAACTAATGAAAAACTGTTTTTT.

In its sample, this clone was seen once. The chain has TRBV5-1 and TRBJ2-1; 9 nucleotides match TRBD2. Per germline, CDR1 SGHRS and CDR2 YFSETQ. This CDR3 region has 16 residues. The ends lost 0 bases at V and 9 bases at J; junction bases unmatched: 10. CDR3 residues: CASSLEGAGGYSEQFF. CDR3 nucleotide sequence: TGCGCCAGCAGCTTGGAGGGAGCGGGAGGTTATAGTGAGCAGTTCTTC.

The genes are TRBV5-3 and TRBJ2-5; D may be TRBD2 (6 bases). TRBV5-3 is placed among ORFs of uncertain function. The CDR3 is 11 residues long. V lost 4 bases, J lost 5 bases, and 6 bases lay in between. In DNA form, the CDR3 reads TGTGCCAGAAGCCGGGGGGAGACCCAGTACTTC. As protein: CARSRGETQYF.

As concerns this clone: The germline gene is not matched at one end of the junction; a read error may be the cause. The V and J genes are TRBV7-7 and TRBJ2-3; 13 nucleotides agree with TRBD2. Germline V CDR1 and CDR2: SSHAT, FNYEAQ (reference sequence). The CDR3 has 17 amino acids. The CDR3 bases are TGTGCTAGCAGCCGCGGACTAGCGGGGGTGGGCACAGATACGCAGTATTTT. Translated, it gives CASSRGLAGVGTDTQYF.

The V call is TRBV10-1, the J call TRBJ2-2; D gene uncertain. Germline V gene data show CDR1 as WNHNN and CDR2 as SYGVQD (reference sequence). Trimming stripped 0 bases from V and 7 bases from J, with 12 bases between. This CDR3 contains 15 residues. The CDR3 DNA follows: TGCGCCAGCAGTGAGTCGAGCCGCATCGGCGGGGAGCTGTTTTTT. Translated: CASSESSRIGGELFF.

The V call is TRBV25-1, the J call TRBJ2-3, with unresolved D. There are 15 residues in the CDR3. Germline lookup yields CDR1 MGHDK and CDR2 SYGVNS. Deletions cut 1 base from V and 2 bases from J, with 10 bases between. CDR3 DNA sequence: TGTGCCAGCAGTGAATGGCGAAGTGACACAGATACGCAGTATTTT. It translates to CASSEWRSDTDTQYF.

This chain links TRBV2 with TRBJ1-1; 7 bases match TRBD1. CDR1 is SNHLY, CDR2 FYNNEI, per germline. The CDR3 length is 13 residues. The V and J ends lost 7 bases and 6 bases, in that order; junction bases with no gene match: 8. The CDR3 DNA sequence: TGTGCCAGCATGAGAGGGGGCCGGCCTGAAGCTTTCTTT. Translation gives CASMRGGRPEAFF.

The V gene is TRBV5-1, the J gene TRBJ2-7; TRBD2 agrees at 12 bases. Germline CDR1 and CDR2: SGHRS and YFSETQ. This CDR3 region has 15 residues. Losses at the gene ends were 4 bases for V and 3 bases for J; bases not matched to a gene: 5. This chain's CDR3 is CASSTTSGRGYEQYF. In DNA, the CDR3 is TGCGCCAGCAGCACGACTAGCGGGAGAGGCTACGAGCAGTACTTC.

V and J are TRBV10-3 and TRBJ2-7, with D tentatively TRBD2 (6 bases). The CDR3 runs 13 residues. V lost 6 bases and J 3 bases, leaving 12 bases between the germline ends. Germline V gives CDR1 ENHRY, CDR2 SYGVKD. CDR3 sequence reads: CAIRASVLYEQYF. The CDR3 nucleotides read TGTGCCATCAGGGCTAGCGTTCTCTACGAGCAGTACTTC.

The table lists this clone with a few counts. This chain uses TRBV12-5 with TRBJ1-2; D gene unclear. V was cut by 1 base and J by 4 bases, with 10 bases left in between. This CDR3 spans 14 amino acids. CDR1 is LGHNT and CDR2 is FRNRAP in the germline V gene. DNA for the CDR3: TGTGCTAGTGGTTTGGACCCCCCGGGCTATGGCTACACCTTC. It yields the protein CASGLDPPGYGYTF.

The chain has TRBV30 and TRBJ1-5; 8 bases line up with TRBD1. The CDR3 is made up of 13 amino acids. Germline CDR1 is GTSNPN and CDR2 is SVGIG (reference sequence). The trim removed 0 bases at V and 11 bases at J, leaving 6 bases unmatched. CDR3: CAWSVGTGESQHF. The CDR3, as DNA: TGTGCCTGGAGTGTTGGGACAGGCGAATCCCAGCATTTT.

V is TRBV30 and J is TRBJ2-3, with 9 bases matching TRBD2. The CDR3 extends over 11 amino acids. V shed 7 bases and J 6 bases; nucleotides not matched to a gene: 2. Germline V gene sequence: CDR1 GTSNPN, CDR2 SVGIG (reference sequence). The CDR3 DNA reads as TGTGCCTCAGGACTAGCGGATACGCAGTATTTT. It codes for CASGLADTQYF.

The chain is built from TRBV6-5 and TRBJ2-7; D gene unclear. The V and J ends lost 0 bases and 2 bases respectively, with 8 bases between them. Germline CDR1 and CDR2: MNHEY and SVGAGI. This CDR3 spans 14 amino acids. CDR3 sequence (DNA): TGTGCCAGCAGTTACTCGGGCAGCGCCTACGAGCAGTACTTC. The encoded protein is CASSYSGSAYEQYF.

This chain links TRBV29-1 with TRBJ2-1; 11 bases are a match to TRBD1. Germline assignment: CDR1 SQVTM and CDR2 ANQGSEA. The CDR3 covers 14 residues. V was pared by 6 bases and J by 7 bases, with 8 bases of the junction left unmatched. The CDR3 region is CSVLAGTGGNEQFF. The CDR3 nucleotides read TGCAGCGTCCTCGCCGGGACAGGGGGGAATGAGCAGTTCTTC.

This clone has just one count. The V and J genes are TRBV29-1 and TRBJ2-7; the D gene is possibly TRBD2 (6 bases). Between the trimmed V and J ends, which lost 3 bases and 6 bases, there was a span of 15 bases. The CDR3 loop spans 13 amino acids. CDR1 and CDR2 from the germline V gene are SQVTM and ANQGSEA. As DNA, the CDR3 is TGCAGCGTTGATAATAGCGGAGCGGGCGAGCAGTACTTC. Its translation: CSVDNSGAGEQYF.

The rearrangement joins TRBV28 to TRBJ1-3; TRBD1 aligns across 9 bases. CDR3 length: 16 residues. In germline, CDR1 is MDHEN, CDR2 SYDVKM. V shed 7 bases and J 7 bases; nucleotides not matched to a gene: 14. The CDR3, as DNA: TGTGCCAGCAATCCGGGACAGGGAAGATTCCGGAACACCATATATTTT. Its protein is CASNPGQGRFRNTIYF.